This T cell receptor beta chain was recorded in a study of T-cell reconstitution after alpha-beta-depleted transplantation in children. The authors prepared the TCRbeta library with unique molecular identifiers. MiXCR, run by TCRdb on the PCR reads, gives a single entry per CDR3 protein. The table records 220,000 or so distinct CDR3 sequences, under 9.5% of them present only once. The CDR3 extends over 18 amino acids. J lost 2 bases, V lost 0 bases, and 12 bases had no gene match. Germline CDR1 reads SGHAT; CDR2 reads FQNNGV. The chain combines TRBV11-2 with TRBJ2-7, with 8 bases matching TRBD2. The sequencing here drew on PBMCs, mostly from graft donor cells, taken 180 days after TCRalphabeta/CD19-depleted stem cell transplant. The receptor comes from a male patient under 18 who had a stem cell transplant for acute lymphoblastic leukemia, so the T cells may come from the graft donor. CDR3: CASSLDRLDSGITYEQYF. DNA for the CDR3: TGTGCCAGCAGCTTAGATCGGCTTGATAGCGGGATCACCTACGAGCAGTACTTC.